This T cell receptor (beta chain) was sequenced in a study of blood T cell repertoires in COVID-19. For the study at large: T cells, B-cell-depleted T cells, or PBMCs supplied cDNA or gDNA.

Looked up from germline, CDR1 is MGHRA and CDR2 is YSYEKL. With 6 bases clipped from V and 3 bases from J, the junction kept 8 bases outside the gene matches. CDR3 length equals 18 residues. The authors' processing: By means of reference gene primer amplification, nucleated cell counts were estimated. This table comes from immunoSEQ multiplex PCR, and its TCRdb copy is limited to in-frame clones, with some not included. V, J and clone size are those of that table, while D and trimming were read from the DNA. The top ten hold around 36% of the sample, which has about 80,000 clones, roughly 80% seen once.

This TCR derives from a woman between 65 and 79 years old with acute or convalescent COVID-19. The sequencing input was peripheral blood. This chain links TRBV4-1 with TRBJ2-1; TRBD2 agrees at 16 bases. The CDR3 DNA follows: TGCGCCAGCAGACCGGGACTAGCGGGAGGGCCACTCTACAATGAGCAGTTCTTC. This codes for CASRPGLAGGPLYNEQFF.